This entry is about one TCR beta chain. The target antigen is unknown. This CDR3 contains 15 residues. With 5 bases removed from V and 3 bases from J, the gap between germline ends came to 16 bases. The germline gives CDR1 SGHTA, CDR2 FQGNSA. Sequencing used immunoSEQ multiplex PCR; TCRdb keeps in-frame clones, though not all of them. The sample has approximately 2,000,000 clones, around 93% seen once. This sample was included in a study of shared clonotypes between healthy human individuals. At the level of the study: The donor group consisted of two women and three men, aged 18 to 49. Findings and caveats of the study: Rarefaction revealed incomplete sorted-subset sequencing despite large depth.

CD45RO-negative CD8 cells positively selected for CCR7 made up the naive population, which excluded terminally differentiated effector memory CD45RA+ cells. Input material: naive CD8+ T cells from PBMCs. V gene TRBV7-2 combines with J gene TRBJ1-2; no reliable D call. The TCR comes from a man between 18 and 29 years old in good health. Some clones in this sample may be carry-over from other donors' samples. CDR3 sequence reads: CASSVPSTPDYGYTF. The CDR3 nucleotides read TGTGCCAGCAGCGTCCCCTCGACACCCGACTATGGCTACACCTTC. The full variable domain, in which reference TRBV7-2 and TRBJ1-2 provide the parts outside the CDR3, is GAGVSQSPSNKVTEKGKDVELRCDPISGHTALYWYRQSLGQGLEFLIYFQGNSAPDKSGLPSDRFSAERTGGSVSTLTIQRTQQEDSAVYLCASSVPSTPDYGYTFGSGTRLTVV.